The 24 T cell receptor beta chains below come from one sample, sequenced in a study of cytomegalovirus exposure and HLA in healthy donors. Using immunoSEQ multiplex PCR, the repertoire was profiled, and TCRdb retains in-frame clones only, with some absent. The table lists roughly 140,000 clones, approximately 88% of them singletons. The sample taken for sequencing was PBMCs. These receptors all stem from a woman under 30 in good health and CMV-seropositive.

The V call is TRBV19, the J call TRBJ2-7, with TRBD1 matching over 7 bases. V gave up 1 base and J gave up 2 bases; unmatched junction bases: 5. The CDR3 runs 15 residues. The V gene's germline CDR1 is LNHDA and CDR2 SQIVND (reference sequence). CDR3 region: CASSIGQGKTYEQYF. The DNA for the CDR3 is TGTGCCAGTAGTATAGGACAGGGAAAGACCTACGAGCAGTACTTC.

CDR3 in amino acids: CASKRTGYEQYF. CDR3 sequence (DNA): TGTGCCAGCAAGCGGACCGGATACGAGCAGTACTTC. The rearrangement uses TRBV27 and TRBJ2-7; weak D call: TRBD2 (5 bases). Germline lookup yields CDR1 MNHEY and CDR2 SMNVEV (reference sequence). The CDR3 consists of 12 residues. V lost 7 bases and J lost 4, with 11 bases in between.

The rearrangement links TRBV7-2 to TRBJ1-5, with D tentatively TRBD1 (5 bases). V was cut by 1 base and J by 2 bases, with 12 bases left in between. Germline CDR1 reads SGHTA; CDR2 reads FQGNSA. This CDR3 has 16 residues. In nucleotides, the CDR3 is TGTGCCAGCAGCTTAGAAGGGACTGGGGGCAATCAGCCCCAGCATTTT. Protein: CASSLEGTGGNQPQHF.

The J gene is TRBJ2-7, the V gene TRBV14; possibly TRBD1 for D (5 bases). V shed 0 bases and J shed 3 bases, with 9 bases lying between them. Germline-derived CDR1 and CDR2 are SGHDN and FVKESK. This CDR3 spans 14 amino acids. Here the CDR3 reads CASSQDGQGYEQYF. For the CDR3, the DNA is TGTGCCAGCAGCCAAGATGGGCAGGGCTACGAGCAGTACTTC.

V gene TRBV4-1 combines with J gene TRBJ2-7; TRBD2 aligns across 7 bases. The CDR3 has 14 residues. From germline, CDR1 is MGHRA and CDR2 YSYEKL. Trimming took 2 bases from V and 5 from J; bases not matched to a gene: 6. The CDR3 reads CASSQQRGWDEQYF. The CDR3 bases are TGCGCCAGCAGCCAACAGCGGGGATGGGACGAGCAGTACTTC.

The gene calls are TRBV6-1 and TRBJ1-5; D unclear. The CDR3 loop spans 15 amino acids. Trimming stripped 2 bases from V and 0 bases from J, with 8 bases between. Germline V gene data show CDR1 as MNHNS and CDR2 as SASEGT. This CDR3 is CASSETGFSNQPQHF. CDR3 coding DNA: TGTGCCAGCAGTGAAACCGGGTTTAGCAATCAGCCCCAGCATTTT.

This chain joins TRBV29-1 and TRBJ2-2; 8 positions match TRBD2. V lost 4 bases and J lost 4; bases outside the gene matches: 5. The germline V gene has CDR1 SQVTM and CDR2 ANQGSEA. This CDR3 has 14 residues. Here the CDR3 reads CSVVQRGTTGELFF. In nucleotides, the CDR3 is TGCAGCGTTGTACAGCGGGGGACCACCGGGGAGCTGTTTTTT.

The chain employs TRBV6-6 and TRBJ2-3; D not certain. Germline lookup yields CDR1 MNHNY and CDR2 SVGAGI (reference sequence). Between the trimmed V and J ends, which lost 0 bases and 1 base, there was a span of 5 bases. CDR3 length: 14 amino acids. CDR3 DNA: TGTGCCAGCAGTTACTCCCCAGGCACAGATACGCAGTATTTT. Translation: CASSYSPGTDTQYF.

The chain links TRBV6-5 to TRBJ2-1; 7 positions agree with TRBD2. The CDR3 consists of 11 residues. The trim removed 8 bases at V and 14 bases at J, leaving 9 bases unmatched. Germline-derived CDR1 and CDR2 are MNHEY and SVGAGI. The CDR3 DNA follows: TGTGCCAGCTCCTACGGGGGGTTTGAGTTCTTC. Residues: CASSYGGFEFF.

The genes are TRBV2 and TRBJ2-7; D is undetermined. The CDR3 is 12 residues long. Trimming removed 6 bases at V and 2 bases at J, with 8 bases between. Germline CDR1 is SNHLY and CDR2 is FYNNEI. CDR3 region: CASRALPYEQYF. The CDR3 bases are TGTGCCAGCAGGGCCCTCCCCTACGAGCAGTACTTC.

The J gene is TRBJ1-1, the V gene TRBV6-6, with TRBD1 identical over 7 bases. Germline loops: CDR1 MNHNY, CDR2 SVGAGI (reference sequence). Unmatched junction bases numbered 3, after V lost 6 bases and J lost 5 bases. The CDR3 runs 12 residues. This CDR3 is CASREGATEAFF. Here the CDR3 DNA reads TGTGCCAGCAGGGAGGGGGCAACTGAAGCTTTCTTT.

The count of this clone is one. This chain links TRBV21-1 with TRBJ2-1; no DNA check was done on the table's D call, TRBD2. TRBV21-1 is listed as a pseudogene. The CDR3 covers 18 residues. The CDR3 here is CASSKAVSGLSSYNEQFF. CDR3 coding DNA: TGTGCCAGCAGCAAAGCGGTGAGCGGACTTAGCTCCTACAATGAGCAGTTCTTC.

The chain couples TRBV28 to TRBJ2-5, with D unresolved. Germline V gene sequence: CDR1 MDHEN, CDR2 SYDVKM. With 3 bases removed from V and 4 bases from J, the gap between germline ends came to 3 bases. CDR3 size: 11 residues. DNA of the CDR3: TGTGCCAGCAGTTTTCGAGAGACCCAGTACTTC. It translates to CASSFRETQYF.

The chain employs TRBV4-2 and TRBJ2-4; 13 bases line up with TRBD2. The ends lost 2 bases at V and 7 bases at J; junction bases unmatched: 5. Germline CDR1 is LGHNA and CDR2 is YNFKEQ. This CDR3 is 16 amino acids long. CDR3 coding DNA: TGTGCCAGCAGCCAAAGGACGGGACTAGCGGGGAACATTCAGTACTTC. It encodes CASSQRTGLAGNIQYF.

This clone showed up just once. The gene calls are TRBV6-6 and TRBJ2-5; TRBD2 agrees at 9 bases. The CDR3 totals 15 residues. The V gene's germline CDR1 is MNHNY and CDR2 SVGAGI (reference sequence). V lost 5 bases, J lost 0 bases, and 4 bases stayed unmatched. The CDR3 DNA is TGTGCCAGCAGTCCGAGCGGGGGGTACCAAGAGACCCAGTACTTC. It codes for CASSPSGGYQETQYF.

The CDR3 spells CATSRDIAGGPDTQYF. The CDR3 nucleotides are TGTGCCACCAGCAGAGATATCGCGGGTGGGCCAGATACGCAGTATTTT. The chain combines TRBV15 with TRBJ2-3; a possible D gene is TRBD2 (5 bases). The CDR3 is made up of 16 amino acids. Germline-derived CDR1 and CDR2 are LNHNV and YYDKDF (reference sequence). V was shortened by 0 bases and J by 4 bases, with 14 bases between the two germline ends. The whole variable domain, remainder taken from reference TRBV15 and TRBJ2-3, is DAMVIQNPRYQVTQFGKPVTLSCSQTLNHNVMYWYQQKSSQAPKLLFHYYDKDFNNEADTPDNFQSRRPNTSFCFLDIRSPGLGDTAMYLCATSRDIAGGPDTQYFGPGTRLTVL.

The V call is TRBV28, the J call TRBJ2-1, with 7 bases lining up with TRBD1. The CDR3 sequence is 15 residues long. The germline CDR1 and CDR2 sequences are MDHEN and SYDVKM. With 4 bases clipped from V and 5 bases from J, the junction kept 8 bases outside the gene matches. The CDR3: CASSSDLTGNNEQFF. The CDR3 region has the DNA TGTGCCAGCAGTTCCGACCTGACAGGGAACAATGAGCAGTTCTTC.

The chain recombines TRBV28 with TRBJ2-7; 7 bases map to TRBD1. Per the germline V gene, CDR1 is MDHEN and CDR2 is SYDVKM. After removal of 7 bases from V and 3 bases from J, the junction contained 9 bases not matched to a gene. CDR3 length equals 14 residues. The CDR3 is CASNTGTEYYEQYF. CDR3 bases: TGTGCCAGCAATACCGGGACAGAATACTACGAGCAGTACTTC.

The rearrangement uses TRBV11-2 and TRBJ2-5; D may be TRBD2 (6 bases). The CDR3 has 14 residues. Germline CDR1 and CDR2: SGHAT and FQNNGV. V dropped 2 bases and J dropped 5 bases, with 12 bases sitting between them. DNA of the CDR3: TGTGCCAGCAGCTTACTGGGGGGTAGGGAGACCCAGTACTTC. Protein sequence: CASSLLGGRETQYF.

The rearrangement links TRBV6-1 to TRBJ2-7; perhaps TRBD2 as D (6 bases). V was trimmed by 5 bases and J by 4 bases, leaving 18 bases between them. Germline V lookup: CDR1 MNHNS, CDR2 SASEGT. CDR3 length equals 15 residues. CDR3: CASSSGTSSLYEQYF. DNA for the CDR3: TGTGCCAGCAGTTCCGGGACTTCCAGCCTGTACGAGCAGTACTTC.

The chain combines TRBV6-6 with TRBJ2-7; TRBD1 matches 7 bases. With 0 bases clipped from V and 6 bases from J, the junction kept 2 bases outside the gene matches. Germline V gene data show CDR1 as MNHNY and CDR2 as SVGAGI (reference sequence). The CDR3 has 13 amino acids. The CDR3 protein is CASSYSQGSEQYF. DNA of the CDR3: TGTGCCAGCAGTTACTCACAGGGGTCCGAGCAGTACTTC.

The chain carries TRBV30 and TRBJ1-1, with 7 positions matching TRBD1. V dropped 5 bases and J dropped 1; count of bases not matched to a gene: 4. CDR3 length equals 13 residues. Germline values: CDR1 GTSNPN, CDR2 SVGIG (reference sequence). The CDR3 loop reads CAWGQEQNTEAFF. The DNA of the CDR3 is TGTGCCTGGGGACAGGAGCAGAACACTGAAGCTTTCTTT.

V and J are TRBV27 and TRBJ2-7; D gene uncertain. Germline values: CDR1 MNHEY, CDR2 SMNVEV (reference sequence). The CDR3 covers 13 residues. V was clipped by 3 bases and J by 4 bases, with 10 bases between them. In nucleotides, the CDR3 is TGTGCCAGCAGTTTGGCAGCGTCGTACGAGCAGTACTTC. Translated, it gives CASSLAASYEQYF.

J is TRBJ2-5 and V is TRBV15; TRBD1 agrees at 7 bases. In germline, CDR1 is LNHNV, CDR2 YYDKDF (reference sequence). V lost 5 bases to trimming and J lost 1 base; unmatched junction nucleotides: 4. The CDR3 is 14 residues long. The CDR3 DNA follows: TGTGCCACCAGCCGCAGGACAGGCCAAGAGACCCAGTACTTC. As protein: CATSRRTGQETQYF.